A selection of T cell receptor beta chains follows, all from one sample in a study of OX40 agonist ivuxolimab in advanced cancers. Sequencing used immunoSEQ multiplex PCR; TCRdb keeps in-frame clones, though not all of them. In the table there are 90,000 to 100,000 clones, 75% to 90% of which are singletons. Sequenced material: CD4+ or CD8+ T cells sorted from blood, taken in a trial of the OX40 agonist ivuxolimab. These receptors came from an adult with an advanced solid tumor such as melanoma, head and neck, liver or kidney cancer. Both conserved end residues are part of each CDR3. Fields, in order: J gene, clone size, V gene, D gene, CDR3 protein, CDR3 DNA. D genes are given only for firm matches. Expanded clones get a size class; other rows say once, few or many, or leave the size out.

J: TRBJ2-3
size: .
V: TRBV7-8
D: TRBD1
CDR3: CASSQKRGRSTDTQYF
DNA: TGTGCCAGCAGCCAAAAGAGGGGGCGGAGCACAGATACGCAGTATTTT

J: TRBJ1-1
size: .
V: TRBV2
D: TRBD1
CDR3: CASSADRATEAFF
DNA: TGTGCCAGCAGCGCGGACAGGGCAACTGAAGCTTTCTTT

J: TRBJ2-5
size: .
V: TRBV2
D: TRBD1
CDR3: CASKGGETQYF
DNA: TGTGCCAGCAAAGGGGGCGAGACCCAGTACTTC

J: TRBJ2-1
size: few
V: TRBV6-1
D: .
CDR3: CASKWDITSYNEQFF
DNA: TGTGCCTCCAAGTGGGACATTACCTCCTACAATGAGCAGTTCTTC

J: TRBJ2-1
size: .
V: TRBV27
D: TRBD2
CDR3: CASSLGGSRYNEQFF
DNA: TGTGCCAGCAGTTTAGGCGGGAGCCGGTACAATGAGCAGTTCTTC

J: TRBJ2-7
size: .
V: TRBV13
D: .
CDR3: CASSSRRDSSPREQYF
DNA: TGTGCCAGCAGCTCCCGCCGGGACTCCTCTCCAAGGGAGCAGTACTTC

J: TRBJ2-1
size: .
V: TRBV12-5
D: .
CDR3: CASGSGPYNEQFF
DNA: TGTGCTAGTGGTTCGGGACCTTACAATGAGCAGTTCTTC

J: TRBJ2-3
size: .
V: TRBV9
D: .
CDR3: CASSVATGELDTQYF
DNA: TGTGCCAGCAGCGTAGCTACCGGGGAATTGGATACGCAGTATTTT

J: TRBJ2-5
size: once
V: TRBV18
D: .
CDR3: CASSPGETQYF
DNA: TGTGCCAGCTCACCAGGGGAGACCCAGTACTTC

J: TRBJ2-1
size: .
V: TRBV19
D: TRBD2
CDR3: CASSISSGRAYNEQFF
DNA: TGTGCCAGTAGTATATCCAGCGGGAGAGCTTACAATGAGCAGTTCTTC

J: TRBJ2-7
size: .
V: TRBV28
D: TRBD1
CDR3: CASSSTGTGAYEQYF
DNA: TGTGCCAGCAGTTCGACCGGGACAGGGGCTTACGAGCAGTACTTC

J: TRBJ1-5
size: .
V: TRBV2
D: TRBD1
CDR3: CASRGGTGERQPQHF
DNA: TGTGCCAGCAGAGGCGGGACAGGGGAGCGTCAGCCCCAGCATTTT

J: TRBJ2-7
size: .
V: TRBV6-5
D: .
CDR3: CATRTTTYEQYF
DNA: TGTGCCACCCGGACTACGACCTACGAGCAGTACTTC

J: TRBJ1-6
size: .
V: TRBV5-1
D: TRBD1
CDR3: CASSWDRGSPLHF
DNA: TGCGCCAGCAGCTGGGACAGGGGTTCACCCCTCCACTTT

J: TRBJ2-3
size: once
V: TRBV6-6
D: .
CDR3: CASSYGTPSTDTQYF
DNA: TGTGCCAGCAGTTACGGGACCCCTAGCACAGATACGCAGTATTTT

J: TRBJ1-5
size: .
V: TRBV27
D: .
CDR3: CASSSRDQPQHF
DNA: TGTGCCAGCAGTTCCCGGGATCAGCCCCAGCATTTT

J: TRBJ2-4
size: .
V: TRBV28
D: .
CDR3: CASSSRLRQVKNIQYF
DNA: TGTGCCAGCAGCTCGAGACTACGACAGGTCAAAAACATTCAGTACTTC

J: TRBJ1-2
size: .
V: TRBV5-1
D: .
CDR3: CASSFGGYNYGYTF
DNA: TGCGCCAGCAGCTTCGGAGGGTATAACTATGGCTACACCTTC

J: TRBJ2-7
size: .
V: TRBV27
D: TRBD2
CDR3: CASSSLAGGSSEQYF
DNA: TGTGCCAGCAGTTCCCTAGCGGGAGGGTCTAGCGAGCAGTACTTC

J: TRBJ1-2
size: .
V: TRBV5-4
D: .
CDR3: CAISLARAYGYTF
DNA: TGTGCCATCAGCTTGGCCAGGGCCTATGGCTACACCTTC

J: TRBJ1-1
size: .
V: TRBV5-1
D: .
CDR3: CASSLEGGTEAFF
DNA: TGCGCCAGCAGCTTGGAGGGGGGCACTGAAGCTTTCTTT

J: TRBJ2-2
size: .
V: TRBV6-1
D: .
CDR3: CASSRGAINTGELFF
DNA: TGTGCCAGCAGTCGAGGGGCGATAAACACCGGGGAGCTGTTTTTT

J: TRBJ2-3
size: few
V: TRBV18
D: TRBD2
CDR3: CASSPFSGRAGDTQYF
DNA: TGTGCCAGCTCACCTTTTAGCGGGAGGGCCGGAGATACGCAGTATTTT

J: TRBJ2-7
size: .
V: TRBV29-1
D: TRBD1
CDR3: CSVVQGAYEQYF
DNA: TGCAGCGTTGTTCAGGGGGCGTACGAGCAGTACTTC

J: TRBJ2-1
size: .
V: TRBV29-1
D: TRBD2
CDR3: CSVRTQRDQQFF
DNA: TGCAGCGTTCGGACCCAGCGGGATCAGCAGTTCTTC

J: TRBJ1-2
size: .
V: TRBV7-8
D: TRBD1
CDR3: CASSLFTSDRGGGYTF
DNA: TGTGCCAGCAGCTTATTTACCTCAGACAGGGGGGGTGGCTACACCTTC

J: TRBJ2-7
size: .
V: TRBV30
D: TRBD1
CDR3: CAWSRTGGAYEQYF
DNA: TGTGCCTGGAGTAGGACAGGGGGCGCCTACGAGCAGTACTTC

J: TRBJ2-1
size: once
V: TRBV6-5
D: TRBD2
CDR3: CASSRGSSYNEQFF
DNA: TGTGCCAGCAGTCGCGGGAGCTCCTACAATGAGCAGTTCTTC

J: TRBJ2-5
size: once
V: TRBV6-6
D: .
CDR3: CASSYRGVEETQYF
DNA: TGTGCCAGCAGTTACCGGGGAGTGGAAGAGACCCAGTACTTC

J: TRBJ1-3
size: .
V: TRBV6-7
D: .
CDR3: CASDFSSGNTIYF
DNA: TGTGCCAGCGACTTCAGCTCTGGAAACACCATATATTTT

J: TRBJ1-2
size: .
V: TRBV6-6
D: TRBD1
CDR3: CASSLGQGDGYTF
DNA: TGTGCCAGCAGTTTAGGACAGGGGGATGGCTACACCTTC

J: TRBJ2-3
size: .
V: TRBV5-1
D: TRBD2
CDR3: CASSLGTGTSGGSTDTQYF
DNA: TGCGCCAGCAGCTTGGGGACCGGGACTAGCGGGGGAAGCACAGATACGCAGTATTTT

J: TRBJ1-1
size: .
V: TRBV11-2
D: .
CDR3: CASSLGLNTEAFF
DNA: TGTGCCAGCAGCTTGGGGTTGAACACTGAAGCTTTCTTT

J: TRBJ1-1
size: .
V: TRBV5-7
D: .
CDR3: CASSLTEGAFF
DNA: TGTGCCAGCAGCTTGACGGAAGGAGCTTTCTTT

J: TRBJ1-3
size: .
V: TRBV4-2
D: .
CDR3: CASSQGGGSGNTIYF
DNA: TGTGCCAGCAGCCAAGGAGGGGGCTCTGGAAACACCATATATTTT

J: TRBJ1-1
size: .
V: TRBV30
D: .
CDR3: CAWSKRSAFF
DNA: TGTGCCTGGAGTAAGAGGTCGGCTTTCTTT

J: TRBJ1-1
size: .
V: TRBV5-1
D: .
CDR3: CASSLGLNTEAFF
DNA: TGCGCCAGCAGCTTGGGGTTGAACACTGAAGCTTTCTTT

J: TRBJ2-2
size: .
V: TRBV19
D: TRBD2
CDR3: CASTYGLAGGAGELFF
DNA: TGTGCCAGTACTTACGGACTAGCGGGAGGCGCCGGGGAGCTGTTTTTT

J: TRBJ1-1
size: .
V: TRBV5-1
D: .
CDR3: CASSHLPRASLNTEAFF
DNA: TGCGCCAGCAGCCACCTCCCACGGGCCAGCCTCAACACTGAAGCTTTCTTT

J: TRBJ2-1
size: .
V: TRBV10-2
D: .
CDR3: CASGEQGWGNEQFF
DNA: TGCGCCAGCGGGGAACAGGGCTGGGGGAATGAGCAGTTCTTC

J: TRBJ1-1
size: .
V: TRBV7-2
D: .
CDR3: CASSFMARTEAFF
DNA: TGTGCCAGCAGCTTCATGGCAAGGACTGAAGCTTTCTTT

J: TRBJ1-3
size: medium-sized
V: TRBV5-5
D: .
CDR3: CASSFQNTIYF
DNA: TGTGCCAGCAGCTTCCAGAACACCATATATTTT

J: TRBJ1-5
size: .
V: TRBV27
D: .
CDR3: CASSWGAKGDQPQHF
DNA: TGTGCCAGCAGTTGGGGGGCTAAGGGTGATCAGCCCCAGCATTTT

J: TRBJ1-1
size: .
V: TRBV5-4
D: .
CDR3: CASSLEQHTEAFF
DNA: TGTGCCAGCAGCTTGGAACAGCACACTGAAGCTTTCTTT